This entry concerns a single TCR beta chain. This specimen comes from a study of CXCR3-negative and CXCR3-positive naive CD8 T cells. The wider study: Summed over all libraries, TRB reads came to about 140 million, with about 1.5 +/- 0.3 million per library.

The authors prepared UMI-labeled TRB cDNA libraries by 5' RACE. Reprocessing the 5' RACE reads, TCRdb reports a single entry for every CDR3 protein and omits DNA. The table lists 20,000 to 25,000 distinct CDR3 sequences, with around 18% in the top ten. Germline CDR1 reads MDHEN; CDR2 reads SYDVKM. There are 14 residues in the CDR3. The TCR originated in a human donor in good health. Some clones in this sample may be carry-over from other donors' samples. J is TRBJ2-7 and V is TRBV28. The sequencing input was memory CD8+ T cells from blood. The CDR3: CASSLFEGTYEQYF.